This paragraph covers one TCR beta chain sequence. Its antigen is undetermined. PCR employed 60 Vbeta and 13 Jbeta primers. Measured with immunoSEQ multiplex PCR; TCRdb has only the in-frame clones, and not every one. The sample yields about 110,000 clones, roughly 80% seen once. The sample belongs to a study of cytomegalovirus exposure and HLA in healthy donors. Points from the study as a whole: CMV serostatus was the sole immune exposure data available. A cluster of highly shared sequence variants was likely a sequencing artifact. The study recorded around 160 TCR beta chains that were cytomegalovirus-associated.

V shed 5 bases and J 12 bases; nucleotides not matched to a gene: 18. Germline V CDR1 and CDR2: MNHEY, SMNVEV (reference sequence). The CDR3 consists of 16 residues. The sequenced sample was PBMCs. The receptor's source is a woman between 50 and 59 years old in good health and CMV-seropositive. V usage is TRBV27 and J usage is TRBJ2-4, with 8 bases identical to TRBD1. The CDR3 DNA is TGTGCCAGCAGTACGGACAGGGTCGGGAAGGGGGGCAGTCAGTACTTC. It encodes CASSTDRVGKGGSQYF.